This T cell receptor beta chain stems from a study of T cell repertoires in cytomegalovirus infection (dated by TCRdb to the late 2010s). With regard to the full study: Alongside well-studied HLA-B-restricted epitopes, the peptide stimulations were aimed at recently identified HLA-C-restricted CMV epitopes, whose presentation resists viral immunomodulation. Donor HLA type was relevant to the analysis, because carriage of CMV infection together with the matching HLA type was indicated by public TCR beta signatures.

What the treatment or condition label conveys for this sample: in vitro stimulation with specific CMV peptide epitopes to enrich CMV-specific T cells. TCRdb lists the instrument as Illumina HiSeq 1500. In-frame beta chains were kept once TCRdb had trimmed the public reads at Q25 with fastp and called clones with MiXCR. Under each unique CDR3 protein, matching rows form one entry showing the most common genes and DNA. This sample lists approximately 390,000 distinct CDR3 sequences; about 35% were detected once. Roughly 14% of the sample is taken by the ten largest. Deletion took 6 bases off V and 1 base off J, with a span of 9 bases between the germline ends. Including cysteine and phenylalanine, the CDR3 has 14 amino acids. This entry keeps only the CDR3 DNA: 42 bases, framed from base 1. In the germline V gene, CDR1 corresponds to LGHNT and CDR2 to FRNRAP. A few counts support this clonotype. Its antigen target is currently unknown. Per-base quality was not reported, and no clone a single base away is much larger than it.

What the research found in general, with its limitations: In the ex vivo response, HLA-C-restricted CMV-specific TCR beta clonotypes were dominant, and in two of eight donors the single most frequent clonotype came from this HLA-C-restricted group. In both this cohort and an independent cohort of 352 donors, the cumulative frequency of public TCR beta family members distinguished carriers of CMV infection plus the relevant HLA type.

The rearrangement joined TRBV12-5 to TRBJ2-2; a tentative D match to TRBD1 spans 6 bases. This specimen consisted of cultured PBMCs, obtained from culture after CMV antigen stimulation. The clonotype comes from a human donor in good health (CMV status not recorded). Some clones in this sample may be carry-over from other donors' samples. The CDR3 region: CASGKDRNTGELFF. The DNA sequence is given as TGTGCTAGTGGAAAGGACAGGAACACCGGGGAGCTGTTTTTT. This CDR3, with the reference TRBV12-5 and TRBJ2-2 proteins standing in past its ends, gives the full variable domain DARVTQTPRHKVTEMGQEVTMRCQPILGHNTVFWYRQTMMQGLELLAYFRNRAPLDDSGMPKDRFSAEMPDATLATLKIQPSEPRDSAVYFCASGKDRNTGELFFGEGSRLTVL.